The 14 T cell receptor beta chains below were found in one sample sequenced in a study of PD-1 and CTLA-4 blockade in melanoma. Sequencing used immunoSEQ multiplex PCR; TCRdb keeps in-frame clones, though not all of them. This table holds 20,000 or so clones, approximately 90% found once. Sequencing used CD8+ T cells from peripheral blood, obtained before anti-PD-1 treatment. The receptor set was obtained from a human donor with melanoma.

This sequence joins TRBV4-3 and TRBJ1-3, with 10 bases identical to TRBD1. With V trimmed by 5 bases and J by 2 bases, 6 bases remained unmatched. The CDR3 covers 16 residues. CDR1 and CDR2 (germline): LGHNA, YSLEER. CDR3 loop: CASSFDRGQTGNTIYF. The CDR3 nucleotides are TGCGCCAGCAGCTTCGACAGGGGGCAAACTGGAAACACCATATATTTT.

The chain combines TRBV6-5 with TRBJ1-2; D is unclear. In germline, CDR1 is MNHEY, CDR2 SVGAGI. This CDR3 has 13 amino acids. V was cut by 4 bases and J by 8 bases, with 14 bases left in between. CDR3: CASSWAQIGGYTF. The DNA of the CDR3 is TGTGCCAGCAGTTGGGCCCAAATAGGGGGCTACACCTTC.

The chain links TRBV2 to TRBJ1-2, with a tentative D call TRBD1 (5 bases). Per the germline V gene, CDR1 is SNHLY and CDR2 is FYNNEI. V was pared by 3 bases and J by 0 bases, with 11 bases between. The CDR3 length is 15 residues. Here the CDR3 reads CASSEGSGTNYGYTF. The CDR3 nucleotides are TGTGCCAGCAGTGAGGGGTCAGGGACTAACTATGGCTACACCTTC.

CDR3 protein: CASSPTGGTSGANVLTF. CDR3 sequence (DNA): TGTGCCAGCAGCCCTACAGGGGGAACCTCTGGGGCCAACGTCCTGACTTTC. V and J are TRBV9 and TRBJ2-6; TRBD1 matches at 8 bases. The germline V gene encodes CDR1 SGDLS and CDR2 YYNGEE. V gave up 4 bases and J gave up 0 bases; unmatched junction bases: 6. The CDR3 covers 17 residues.

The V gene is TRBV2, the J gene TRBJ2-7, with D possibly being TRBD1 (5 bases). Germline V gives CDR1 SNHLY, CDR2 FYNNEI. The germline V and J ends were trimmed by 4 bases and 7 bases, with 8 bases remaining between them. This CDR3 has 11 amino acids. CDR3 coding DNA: TGTGCCAGCAGTGGACAGTCAGAGCAGTACTTC. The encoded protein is CASSGQSEQYF.

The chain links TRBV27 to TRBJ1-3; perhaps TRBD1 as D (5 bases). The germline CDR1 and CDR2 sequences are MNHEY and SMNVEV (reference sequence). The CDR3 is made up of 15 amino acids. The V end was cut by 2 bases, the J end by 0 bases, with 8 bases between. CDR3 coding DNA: TGTGCCAGCAGTTTAGGGGCCCACTCTGGAAACACCATATATTTT. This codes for CASSLGAHSGNTIYF.

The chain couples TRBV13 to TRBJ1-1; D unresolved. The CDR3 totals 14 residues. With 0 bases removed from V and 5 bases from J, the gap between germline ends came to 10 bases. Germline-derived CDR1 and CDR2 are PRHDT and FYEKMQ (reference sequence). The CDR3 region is CASSLGAGYTEAFF. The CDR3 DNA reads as TGTGCCAGCAGCTTAGGAGCGGGCTATACTGAAGCTTTCTTT. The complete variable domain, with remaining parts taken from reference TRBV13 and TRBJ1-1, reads AAGVIQSPRHLIKEKRETATLKCYPIPRHDTVYWYQQGPGQDPQFLISFYEKMQSDKGSIPDRFSAQQFSDYHSELNMSSLELGDSALYFCASSLGAGYTEAFFGQGTRLTVV.

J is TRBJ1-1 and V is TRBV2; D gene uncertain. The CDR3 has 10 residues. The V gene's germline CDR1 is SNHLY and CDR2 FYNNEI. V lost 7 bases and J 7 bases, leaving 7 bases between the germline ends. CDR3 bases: TGTGCCAGCAAGTTTATTGAAGCTTTCTTT. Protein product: CASKFIEAFF.

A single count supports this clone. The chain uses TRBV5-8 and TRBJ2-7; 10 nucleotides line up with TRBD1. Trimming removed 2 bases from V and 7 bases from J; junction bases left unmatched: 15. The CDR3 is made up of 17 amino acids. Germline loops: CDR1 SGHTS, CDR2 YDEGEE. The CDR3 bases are TGTGCCAGCAGCTTTCTGGAATGGGACAGGGGCATATCTGAGCAGTACTTC. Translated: CASSFLEWDRGISEQYF. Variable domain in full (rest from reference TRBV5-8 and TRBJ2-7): EAGVTQSPTHLIKTRGQQATLRCSPISGHTSVYWYQQALGLGLQFLLWYDEGEERNRGNFPPRFSGRQFPNYSSELNVNALELEDSALYLCASSFLEWDRGISEQYFGPGTRLTVT.

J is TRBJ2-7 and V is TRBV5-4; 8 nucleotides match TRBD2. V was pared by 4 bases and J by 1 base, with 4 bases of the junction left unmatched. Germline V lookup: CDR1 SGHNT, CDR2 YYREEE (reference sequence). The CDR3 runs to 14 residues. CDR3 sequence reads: CASSPGLGSYEQYF. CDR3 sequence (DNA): TGTGCCAGCAGCCCGGGACTAGGATCCTACGAGCAGTACTTC.

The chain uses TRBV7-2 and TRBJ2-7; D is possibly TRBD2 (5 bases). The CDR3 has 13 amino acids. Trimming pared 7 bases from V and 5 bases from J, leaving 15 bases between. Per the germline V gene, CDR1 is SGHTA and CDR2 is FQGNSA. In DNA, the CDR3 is TGTGCCAGCATCCCCGGGGATGGCGACGAGCAGTACTTC. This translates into CASIPGDGDEQYF.

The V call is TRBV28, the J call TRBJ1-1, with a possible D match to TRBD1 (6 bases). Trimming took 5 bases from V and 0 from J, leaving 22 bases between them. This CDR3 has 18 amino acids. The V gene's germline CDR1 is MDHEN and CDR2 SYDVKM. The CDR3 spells CASSLQPVGQNLNTEAFF. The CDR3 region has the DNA TGTGCCAGCAGTCTACAGCCGGTTGGACAGAATTTGAACACTGAAGCTTTCTTT.

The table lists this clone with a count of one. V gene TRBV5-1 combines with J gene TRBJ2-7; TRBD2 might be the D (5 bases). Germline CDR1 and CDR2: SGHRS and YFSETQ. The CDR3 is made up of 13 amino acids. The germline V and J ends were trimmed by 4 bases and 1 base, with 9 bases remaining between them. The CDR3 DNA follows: TGCGCCAGCAGCCATAGGGAGTCCTACGAGCAGTACTTC. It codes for CASSHRESYEQYF.

The CDR3 reads CASSLSGTGVTEAFF. CDR3 bases: TGTGCCAGCAGTTTATCTGGGACAGGGGTCACTGAAGCTTTCTTT. J is TRBJ1-1 and V is TRBV27, with TRBD1 matching over 10 bases. This CDR3 comprises 15 residues. V was clipped by 0 bases and J by 4 bases; unmatched bases: 2. Germline CDR1 and CDR2: MNHEY and SMNVEV (reference sequence).